A selection of T cell receptor beta chains follows, all from one sample in a study of shared clonotypes between healthy human individuals. The assay was immunoSEQ multiplex PCR, and TCRdb's table has in-frame clones only and misses some. The data contain about 980,000 clones, around 80% of them singletons. Sequencing used memory CD4+ T cells sorted from blood. The receptors here all came from a man younger than 35 in good health. Each CDR3 is given with its conserved first and last residue. The order of the fields is V gene, J gene, D gene, clone size, CDR3 DNA, CDR3 protein. A D gene is named only where the DNA matches it firmly. Clone size is shown for a subset of rows, as once, few, many or a class of expanded clone.

TRBV10-3,TRBJ1-2,.,.,TGTGCCATCAGTGATAAGAGGGGGGGTAACGGCTACACCTTC,CAISDKRGGNGYTF
TRBV18,TRBJ2-7,TRBD1,.,TGTGCCAGCTCACCAATACGGACAGGAAAATACGAGCAGTACTTC,CASSPIRTGKYEQYF
TRBV4-3,TRBJ2-7,.,once,TGCGCCAGCAGCCAATCGACAGGGAGGTATGAGCAGTACTTC,CASSQSTGRYEQYF
TRBV15,TRBJ2-1,.,.,TGTGCCACCAGCAGAGAGGCCTCGGGGGCCGGTGAGCAGTTCTTC,CATSREASGAGEQFF
TRBV29-1,TRBJ1-4,TRBD1,.,TGCAGCGTTGACGGGACAGGGGGCGAAAAACTGTTTTTT,CSVDGTGGEKLFF
TRBV18,TRBJ1-6,TRBD1,.,TGTGCCAGCTCACCATCACAGGGGAGTAGGGATTCACCCCTCCACTTT,CASSPSQGSRDSPLHF
TRBV28,TRBJ1-6,.,.,TGTGCCAGCAGTCTCCCCTTCTCACCCCTCCACTTT,CASSLPFSPLHF
TRBV6-1,TRBJ1-1,.,few,TGTGCCACAGTTCGGGAGGGATACACTGAAGCTTTCTTT,CATVREGYTEAFF
TRBV4-1,TRBJ2-2,TRBD2,once,TGCGCCAGCAGCCAGGGAGGGGTAGGTCGGGAGCTGTTTTTT,CASSQGGVGRELFF
TRBV6-1,TRBJ1-5,.,.,TGTGCCAGCAGTGTGGCCCCTTATAGCAATCAGCCCCAGCATTTT,CASSVAPYSNQPQHF
TRBV7-3,TRBJ2-2,.,.,TGTGCCAGCAGCTTAATGGGATCGGGGACCGGGGAGCTGTTTTTT,CASSLMGSGTGELFF
TRBV29-1,TRBJ2-1,.,.,TGCAGCGTGGCAAGGGTTAGCTCCTACAATGAGCAGTTCTTC,CSVARVSSYNEQFF
TRBV5-3,TRBJ2-1,TRBD2,.,TGTGCCAGAAGCTGGGGGACTAGCGGGAGCATTCGATATGAGCAGTTCTTC,CARSWGTSGSIRYEQFF
TRBV7-9,TRBJ2-7,.,.,TGTGCCAGCAGCGCCGGGACTGTTGGTTCCTACGAGCAGTACTTC,CASSAGTVGSYEQYF
TRBV28,TRBJ2-4,.,.,TGTGCCACGGGGGCCAAAAGCATTCAGTACTTC,CATGAKSIQYF
TRBV2,TRBJ1-5,TRBD1,.,TGTGCCAGCAGCCTCCGGGGACAGGATCAGCCCCAGCATTTT,CASSLRGQDQPQHF
TRBV10-2,TRBJ2-3,.,.,TGCGCCAGCAGTGGAGGGTTCCCAGATACGCAGTATTTT,CASSGGFPDTQYF
TRBV30,TRBJ2-3,.,.,TGTGCCTGGAGTCCGGGGGGCACAGATACGCAGTATTTT,CAWSPGGTDTQYF
TRBV5-1,TRBJ2-3,.,.,TGCGCCAGCAGCAAAACAGGCGTTAGCACAGATACGCAGTATTTT,CASSKTGVSTDTQYF
TRBV25-1,TRBJ1-6,.,.,TGTGCCAGCAGTGAATGGTCGGGGGCGAGTTCACCCCTCCACTTT,CASSEWSGASSPLHF
TRBV7-2,TRBJ2-7,.,.,TGTGCCAGCAGCTTAGCCGAAGGCCACCGAGGGGCTTACTACGAGCAGTACTTC,CASSLAEGHRGAYYEQYF
TRBV19,TRBJ2-3,.,.,TGTGCCAGTAGTGCCTACACTGGGGTTACGCAGTATTTT,CASSAYTGVTQYF
TRBV28,TRBJ2-3,.,few,TGTGCCAGCCGGTTGAGACAGAGAAGCACAGATACGCAGTATTTT,CASRLRQRSTDTQYF
TRBV20-1,TRBJ1-1,.,.,TGCAGTGCTCGCAGGGATGAAGCTTTCTTT,CSARRDEAFF
TRBV5-6,TRBJ1-1,.,.,TGTGCCAGCAGCCCCCCGTATAGCGACACTGAAGCTTTCTTT,CASSPPYSDTEAFF
TRBV7-2,TRBJ1-1,.,.,TGTGCCAGCAGCACCGGTCGAAGGGACACTGAAGCTTTCTTT,CASSTGRRDTEAFF
TRBV2,TRBJ1-4,TRBD1,.,TGTGCCAGCAGTGAAATCAGGGGGCGGGAAAAACTGTTTTTT,CASSEIRGREKLFF
TRBV12-5,TRBJ2-2,.,once,TGTGCTAGTGGTCCCCTCGCTAACACCGGGGAGCTGTTTTTT,CASGPLANTGELFF
TRBV9,TRBJ1-4,.,.,TGTGCCAGCAGCACCCGACCCGTACCTAATGAAAAACTGTTTTTT,CASSTRPVPNEKLFF
TRBV7-2,TRBJ2-1,TRBD1,.,TGTGCCAGCAGGCCGGGACAGGGCCTCGATGAGCAGTTCTTC,CASRPGQGLDEQFF
TRBV7-9,TRBJ1-2,.,few,TGTGCCAGCAGCTTAGAAATCCGGGCAGGCTACACCTTC,CASSLEIRAGYTF
TRBV4-2,TRBJ2-2,TRBD1,few,TGTGCCAGCAGCCCAGGAGGGACAGGGTACGACACCGGGGAGCTGTTTTTT,CASSPGGTGYDTGELFF
TRBV6-1,TRBJ2-7,.,.,TGTGCCAGCAGTGAGCAGGGAAGCTCGGGCGAGCAGTACTTC,CASSEQGSSGEQYF
TRBV6-5,TRBJ1-4,.,.,TGTGCCAGCAGTCAGACAGGTCCAAATGAAAAACTGTTTTTT,CASSQTGPNEKLFF
TRBV7-3,TRBJ2-5,.,.,TGTGCCAGCAGCTACAAGCCGGGACCCACGGGAGAGACCCAGTACTTC,CASSYKPGPTGETQYF
TRBV2,TRBJ1-2,.,.,TGTGCCAGCAGTGAAACCAGGGGCCGCGGTGGCTACACCTTC,CASSETRGRGGYTF
TRBV2,TRBJ2-1,.,.,TGTGCCAGCAGTCGAGATGGGGAACAGTTCTTC,CASSRDGEQFF
TRBV2,TRBJ2-7,.,.,TGTGCCAACGCGGGGCAGGGGTTCGGCGAGCAGTACTTC,CANAGQGFGEQYF
TRBV7-9,TRBJ2-6,.,.,TGTGCCAGCAGTACTACTTCCGGGACGGCCCCTGGGGCCAACGTCCTGACTTTC,CASSTTSGTAPGANVLTF
TRBV29-1,TRBJ1-1,.,.,TGCAGCGTTGATCTGGGGGGCACTGAAGCTTTCTTT,CSVDLGGTEAFF
TRBV5-1,TRBJ2-3,.,.,TGCGCCAGCAGCACCCAACGGGGGTCCACAGATACGCAGTATTTT,CASSTQRGSTDTQYF
TRBV19,TRBJ2-3,TRBD2,.,TGTGCCAGTAGTGCGCTAGCGGCTGTTCCCACAGATACGCAGTATTTT,CASSALAAVPTDTQYF
TRBV30,TRBJ1-5,.,many,TGTGCCTGGAGTGAGGCGGGAAATCAGCCCCAGCATTTT,CAWSEAGNQPQHF
TRBV6-6,TRBJ2-7,.,.,TGTGCCAGCAGCTCACTAGGGGAGCAGTACTTC,CASSSLGEQYF
TRBV18,TRBJ2-7,.,.,TGTGCCAGCTCACCAGCCGCCGCAGGGGCGCGCGTCTACGAGCAGTACTTC,CASSPAAAGARVYEQYF
TRBV30,TRBJ1-3,.,.,TGTGCCTTAACCGGGACACCCAGCTCTGGAAACACCATATATTTT,CALTGTPSSGNTIYF
TRBV29-1,TRBJ2-5,TRBD2,.,TGCAGCGTCAAATCGGGGAGGGACCGTAGAGAGACCCAGTACTTC,CSVKSGRDRRETQYF
TRBV25-1,TRBJ1-2,.,.,TGTGCCAGCAGTGGGGGACTGCACTATGGCTACACCTTC,CASSGGLHYGYTF
TRBV28,TRBJ1-2,.,.,TGTGCCAGCAGTTTCAGAGGGAACTATGGCTACACCTTC,CASSFRGNYGYTF
TRBV10-3,TRBJ2-7,.,.,TGTGCCATCAATTTCGGACGAGAGGGAGAGCAGTACTTC,CAINFGREGEQYF
TRBV10-3,TRBJ2-2,.,.,TGTGCCATCAGTGAGGCGCGGACGAACACCGGGGAGCTGTTTTTT,CAISEARTNTGELFF
TRBV7-3,TRBJ1-6,TRBD1,few,TGTGCCAGCAGCAAGACAGGGGTTACTTCACCCCTCCACTTT,CASSKTGVTSPLHF